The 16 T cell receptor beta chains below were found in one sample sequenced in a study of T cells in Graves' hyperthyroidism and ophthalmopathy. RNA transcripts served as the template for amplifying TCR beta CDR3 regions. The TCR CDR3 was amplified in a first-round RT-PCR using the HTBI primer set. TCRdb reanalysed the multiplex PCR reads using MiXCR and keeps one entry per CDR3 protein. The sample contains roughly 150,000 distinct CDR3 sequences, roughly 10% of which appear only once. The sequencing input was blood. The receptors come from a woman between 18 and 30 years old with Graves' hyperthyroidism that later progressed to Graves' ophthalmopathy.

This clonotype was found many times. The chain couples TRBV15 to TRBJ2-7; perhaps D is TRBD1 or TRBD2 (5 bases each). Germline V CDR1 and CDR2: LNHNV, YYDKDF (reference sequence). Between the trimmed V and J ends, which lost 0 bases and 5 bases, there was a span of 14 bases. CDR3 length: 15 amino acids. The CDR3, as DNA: TGTGCCACCAGCAGAGATCATGGGACGGAAAACGAGCAGTACTTC. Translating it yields CATSRDHGTENEQYF.

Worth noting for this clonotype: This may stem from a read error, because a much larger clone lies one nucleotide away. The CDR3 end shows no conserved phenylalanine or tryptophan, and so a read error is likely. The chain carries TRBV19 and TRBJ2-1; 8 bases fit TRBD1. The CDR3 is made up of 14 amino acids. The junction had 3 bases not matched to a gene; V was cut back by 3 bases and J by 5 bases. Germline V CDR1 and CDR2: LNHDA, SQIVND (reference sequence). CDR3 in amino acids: CASSIDRGNNEQFL. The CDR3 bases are TGTGCCAGTAGTATTGACAGGGGTAACAATGAGCAGTTCTTA.

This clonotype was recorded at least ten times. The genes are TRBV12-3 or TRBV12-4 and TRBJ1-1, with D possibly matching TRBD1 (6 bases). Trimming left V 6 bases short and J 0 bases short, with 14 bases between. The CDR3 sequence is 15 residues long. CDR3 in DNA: TGTGCCAGCAGCCTAACCGGACAGCTGAACACTGAAGCTTTCTTT. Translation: CASSLTGQLNTEAFF.

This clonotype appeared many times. CDR3 sequence: CSARGGTGLYEQYF. The CDR3 DNA follows: TGCAGTGCTAGAGGGGGGACAGGGCTATACGAGCAGTACTTC. The J gene is TRBJ2-7, the V gene TRBV20-1, with 9 nucleotides matching TRBD1. The CDR3 has 14 amino acids. Trimming removed 1 base from V and 4 bases from J; junction bases left unmatched: 5. CDR1 and CDR2 (germline): DFQATT, SNEGSKA (reference sequence).

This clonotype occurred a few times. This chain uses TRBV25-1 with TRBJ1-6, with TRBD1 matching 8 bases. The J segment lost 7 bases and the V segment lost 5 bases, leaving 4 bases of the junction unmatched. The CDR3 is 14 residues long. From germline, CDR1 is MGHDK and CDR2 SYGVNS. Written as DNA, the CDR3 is TGTGCCAGCAGTTGGACAGGGCCAAATTCACCCCTCCACTTT. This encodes CASSWTGPNSPLHF.

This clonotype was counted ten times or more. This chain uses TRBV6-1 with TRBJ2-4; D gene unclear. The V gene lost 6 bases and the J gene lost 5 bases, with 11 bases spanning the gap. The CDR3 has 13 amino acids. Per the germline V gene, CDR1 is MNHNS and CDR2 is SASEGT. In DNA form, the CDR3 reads TGTGCCAGCAGCGGGCTTAACGAAAACATTCAGTACTTC. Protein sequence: CASSGLNENIQYF.

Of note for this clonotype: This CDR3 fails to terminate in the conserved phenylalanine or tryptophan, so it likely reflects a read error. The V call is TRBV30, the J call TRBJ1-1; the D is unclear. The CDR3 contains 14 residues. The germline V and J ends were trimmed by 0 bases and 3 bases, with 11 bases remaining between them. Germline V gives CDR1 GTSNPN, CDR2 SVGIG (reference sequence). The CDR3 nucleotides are TGTGCCTGGAGTGTACGGCGGTGGGACACTGAAGCTTTCCTT. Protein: CAWSVRRWDTEAFL.

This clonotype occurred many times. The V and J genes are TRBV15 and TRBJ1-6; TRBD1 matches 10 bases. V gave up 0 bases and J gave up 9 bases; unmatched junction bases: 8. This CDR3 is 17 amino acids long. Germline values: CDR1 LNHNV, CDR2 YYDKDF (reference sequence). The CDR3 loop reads CATSREDRGTIGSPLHF. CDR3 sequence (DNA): TGTGCCACCAGCAGAGAGGACAGGGGGACGATTGGTTCACCCCTCCACTTT.

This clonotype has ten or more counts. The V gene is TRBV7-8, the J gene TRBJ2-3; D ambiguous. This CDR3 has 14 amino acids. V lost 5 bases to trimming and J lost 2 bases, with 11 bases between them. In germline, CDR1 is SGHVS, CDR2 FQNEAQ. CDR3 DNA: TGTGCCAGCAGCCTTACTCCCCACACAGATACGCAGTATTTT. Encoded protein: CASSLTPHTDTQYF.

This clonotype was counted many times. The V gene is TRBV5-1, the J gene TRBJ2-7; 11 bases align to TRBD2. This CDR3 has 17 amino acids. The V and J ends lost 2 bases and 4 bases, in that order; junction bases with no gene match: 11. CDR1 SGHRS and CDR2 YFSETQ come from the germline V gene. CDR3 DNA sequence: TGCGCCAGCAGCTTAGGCTTAGGACTAGCGGGCTGGTACGAGCAGTACTTC. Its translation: CASSLGLGLAGWYEQYF.

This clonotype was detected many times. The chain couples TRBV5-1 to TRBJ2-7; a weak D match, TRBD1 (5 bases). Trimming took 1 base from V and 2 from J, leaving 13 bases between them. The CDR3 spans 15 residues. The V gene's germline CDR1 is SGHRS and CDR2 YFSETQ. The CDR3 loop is CASSLRAGNPYEQYF. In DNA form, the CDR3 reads TGCGCCAGCAGCTTGAGGGCAGGGAACCCCTACGAGCAGTACTTC.

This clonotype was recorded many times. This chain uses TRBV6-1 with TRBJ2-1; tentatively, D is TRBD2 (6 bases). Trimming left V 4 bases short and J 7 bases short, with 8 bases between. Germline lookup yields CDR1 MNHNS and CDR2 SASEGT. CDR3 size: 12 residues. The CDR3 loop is CASSVEGNEQFF. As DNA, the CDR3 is TGTGCCAGCAGTGTGGAGGGTAATGAGCAGTTCTTC.

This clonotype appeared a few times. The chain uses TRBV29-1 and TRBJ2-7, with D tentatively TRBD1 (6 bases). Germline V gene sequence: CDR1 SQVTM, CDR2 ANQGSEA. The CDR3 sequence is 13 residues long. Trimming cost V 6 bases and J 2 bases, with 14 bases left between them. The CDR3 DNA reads TGCAGCGTCATACAGGGAAATCCCTACGAGCAGTACTTC. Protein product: CSVIQGNPYEQYF.

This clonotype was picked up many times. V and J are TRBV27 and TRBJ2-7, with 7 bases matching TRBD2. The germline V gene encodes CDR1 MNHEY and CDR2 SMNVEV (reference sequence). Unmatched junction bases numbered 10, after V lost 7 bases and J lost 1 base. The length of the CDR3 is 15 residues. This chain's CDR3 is CASKRSSGSSYEQYF. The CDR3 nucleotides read TGTGCCAGCAAGAGGAGTAGCGGGTCATCCTACGAGCAGTACTTC.

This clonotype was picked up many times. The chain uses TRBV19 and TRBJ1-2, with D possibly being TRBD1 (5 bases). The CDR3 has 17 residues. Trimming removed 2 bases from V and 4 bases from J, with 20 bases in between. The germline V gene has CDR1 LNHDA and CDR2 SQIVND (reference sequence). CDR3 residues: CASSITKGERGSYGYTF. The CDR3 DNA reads TGTGCCAGTAGTATAACAAAAGGGGAGCGCGGATCCTATGGCTACACCTTC.

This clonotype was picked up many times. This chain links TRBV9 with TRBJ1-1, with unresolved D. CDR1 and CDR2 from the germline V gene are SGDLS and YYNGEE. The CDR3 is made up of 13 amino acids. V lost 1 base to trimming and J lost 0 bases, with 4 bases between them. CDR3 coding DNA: TGTGCCAGCAGCGTAACTGTGAACACTGAAGCTTTCTTT. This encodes CASSVTVNTEAFF.